The 7 T cell receptor beta chains given below trace back to one sample, sequenced in a study of blood T cell repertoires in COVID-19. Sequencing used immunoSEQ multiplex PCR; TCRdb keeps in-frame clones, though not all of them. Of about 140,000 clones listed, approximately 80% are singletons. Sequences were obtained from PBMCs or T cells enriched from blood (not recorded which). These TCRs come from an older man who had been exposed to COVID-19.

The rearrangement uses TRBV5-1 and TRBJ2-1; D possibly corresponds to TRBD2 (5 bases). V was pared by 0 bases and J by 7 bases, with 11 bases between. From germline, CDR1 is SGHRS and CDR2 YFSETQ. There are 14 residues in the CDR3. CDR3 nucleotide sequence: TGCGCCAGCAGCTTGGGGACCTCGGGGAATGAGCAGTTCTTC. It translates to CASSLGTSGNEQFF.

This rearrangement joins TRBV28 to TRBJ1-5; 7 nucleotides line up with TRBD1. Germline trimming cut 6 bases from V and 6 bases from J; bases unmatched to any gene: 8. This CDR3 is 14 amino acids long. Germline V CDR1 and CDR2: MDHEN, SYDVKM. The CDR3 region has the DNA TGTGCCAGCAGCCTCGACAGGGTCACTCAGCCCCAGCATTTT. Amino acids: CASSLDRVTQPQHF.

The chain couples TRBV3-1 (or the pseudogene TRBV3-2) to TRBJ2-1; 14 bases line up with TRBD2. V lost 0 bases and J lost 4; bases outside the gene matches: 5. Germline CDR1 reads LGHDT; CDR2 reads YNNKEL (reference sequence). The CDR3 has 18 residues. The CDR3, as DNA: TGTGCCAGCAGCCAAGATCGAGGACTAGCGGGAGGTTACAATGAGCAGTTCTTC. As protein: CASSQDRGLAGGYNEQFF.

The V call is TRBV10-3, the J call TRBJ2-1, with 10 positions matching TRBD2. The CDR3 has 15 amino acids. The germline CDR1 and CDR2 sequences are ENHRY and SYGVKD. The V segment lost 2 bases and the J segment 3 bases; nucleotides outside the gene matches: 1. CDR3 sequence reads: CAISELAGDYNEQFF. CDR3 DNA: TGTGCCATCAGTGAGCTAGCGGGAGACTACAATGAGCAGTTCTTC.

On this clone itself: At one of its ends the junction is not consistent with the germline gene, which may arise from a read error. The chain employs TRBV5-4 and TRBJ1-2, with 7 bases that match TRBD1. This CDR3 is 13 amino acids long. In germline, CDR1 is SGHNT, CDR2 YYREEE (reference sequence). The CDR3 sequence: CASSLRLLIRGAF. CDR3 DNA sequence: TGTGCCAGCAGCCTCAGGTTACTCATCAGGGGGGCCTTC.

The chain recombines TRBV12-3 or TRBV12-4 with TRBJ1-1; D is undetermined. The V and J ends lost 6 bases and 4 bases respectively, with 12 bases between them. This CDR3 is 13 amino acids long. The CDR3 loop is CASRALEGTEAFF. CDR3 nucleotide sequence: TGTGCCAGCAGAGCCCTCGAGGGCACTGAAGCTTTCTTT.

The chain has TRBV7-2 and TRBJ2-2; maybe TRBD2 (6 bases). Germline V gene data show CDR1 as SGHTA and CDR2 as FQGNSA. The length of the CDR3 is 14 residues. The V end lost 1 base, the J end lost 5 bases, and 8 bases lay between the germline ends. The CDR3 spells CASSLGGGTGELFF. The CDR3 region has the DNA TGTGCCAGCAGCTTAGGAGGAGGGACCGGGGAGCTGTTTTTT. The whole variable domain, filled in from reference TRBV7-2 and TRBJ2-2, reads GAGVSQSPSNKVTEKGKDVELRCDPISGHTALYWYRQSLGQGLEFLIYFQGNSAPDKSGLPSDRFSAERTGGSVSTLTIQRTQQEDSAVYLCASSLGGGTGELFFGEGSRLTVL.